These 10 T cell receptor beta chains originate from one sample sequenced in a study of memory B cells and T cells in multiple sclerosis. TCRdb's table, derived via immunoSEQ multiplex PCR, lists solely in-frame clones and lacks some. The table includes about 14,000 clones, 69% detected once. The material sequenced was memory (CD45RO+) CD4+ T cells from blood. All receptors derive from a human donor with multiple sclerosis.

This clone was seen once. The chain joins TRBV5-1 to TRBJ1-4; 7 bases line up with TRBD1. Unmatched junction bases numbered 4, after V lost 4 bases and J lost 7 bases. The CDR3 runs 13 residues. The V gene's germline CDR1 is SGHRS and CDR2 YFSETQ. CDR3 sequence (DNA): TGCGCCAGCAGCAGGGGGCACAGTGAAAAACTGTTTTTT. Translated, it gives CASSRGHSEKLFF.

The J gene is TRBJ2-3, the V gene TRBV5-1; TRBD2 agrees at 11 bases. The germline CDR1 and CDR2 sequences are SGHRS and YFSETQ. CDR3 length: 15 amino acids. The V gene end was trimmed by 0 bases and the J gene end by 7 bases; junction bases not matched to a gene: 4. The DNA for the CDR3 is TGCGCCAGCAGCTTGGTAGCGGGAGGGGATAATACGCAGTATTTT. Encoded protein: CASSLVAGGDNTQYF.

The J gene is TRBJ2-7, the V gene TRBV9; D is perhaps TRBD2 (6 bases). Deletions cut 3 bases from V and 4 bases from J, with 11 bases between. The CDR3 covers 13 residues. The germline V gene has CDR1 SGDLS and CDR2 YYNGEE. The CDR3 loop is CASSDSRGYEQYF. The DNA for the CDR3 is TGTGCCAGCAGCGATTCTCGGGGGTACGAGCAGTACTTC.

The V call is TRBV6-1, the J call TRBJ2-7; a possible D gene is TRBD1 (5 bases). Germline lookup yields CDR1 MNHNS and CDR2 SASEGT. Trimming left V 8 bases short and J 5 bases short, with 13 bases between. The CDR3 is 12 residues long. The CDR3 protein is CASVRDAHEQYF. In nucleotides, the CDR3 is TGTGCCAGCGTCAGGGATGCCCACGAGCAGTACTTC.

As for this clone: This CDR3 is also generated by other DNA sequences in the sample. The chain combines TRBV19 with TRBJ1-1; TRBD1 might be the D (5 bases). Trimming took 2 bases from V and 4 from J, leaving 11 bases between them. Germline values: CDR1 LNHDA, CDR2 SQIVND (reference sequence). The CDR3 runs to 14 residues. The CDR3 sequence: CASSITGLGTEAFF. The DNA for the CDR3 is TGTGCCAGTAGTATAACAGGCCTGGGCACTGAAGCTTTCTTT. Full variable domain (missing parts from reference TRBV19 and TRBJ1-1): DGGITQSPKYLFRKEGQNVTLSCEQNLNHDAMYWYRQDPGQGLRLIYYSQIVNDFQKGDIAEGYSVSREKKESFPLTVTSAQKNPTAFYLCASSITGLGTEAFFGQGTRLTVV.

J is TRBJ1-2 and V is TRBV6-6; D gene ambiguous. This CDR3 region has 13 residues. V lost 2 bases and J 1 base, leaving 5 bases between the germline ends. Germline V gives CDR1 MNHNY, CDR2 SVGAGI (reference sequence). The CDR3 is CASSYRDNYGYTF. In DNA, the CDR3 is TGTGCCAGCAGTTACCGGGATAACTATGGCTACACCTTC.

The rearrangement links TRBV5-1 to TRBJ2-3; 8 bases are a match to TRBD2. After removal of 4 bases from V and 5 bases from J, the junction contained 12 bases not matched to a gene. Germline-derived CDR1 and CDR2 are SGHRS and YFSETQ. The CDR3 consists of 16 residues. This chain's CDR3 is CASSPYGSSGRDTQYF. CDR3 nucleotide sequence: TGCGCCAGCAGCCCCTACGGATCCAGCGGGAGAGATACGCAGTATTTT.

This chain's CDR3 is CASSNRARQALYGYTF. The CDR3 nucleotides are TGTGCCAGTAGTAATCGCGCTCGACAGGCCCTCTATGGCTACACCTTC. V is TRBV19 and J is TRBJ1-2; TRBD1 might be the D (6 bases). The V end lost 4 bases, the J end lost 4 bases, and 19 bases lay between the germline ends. Germline lookup yields CDR1 LNHDA and CDR2 SQIVND (reference sequence). This CDR3 spans 16 amino acids.

This chain uses TRBV6-5 with TRBJ1-2, with a tentative D call TRBD1 (5 bases). The V end lost 6 bases, the J end lost 0 bases, and 11 bases lay between the germline ends. Germline assignment: CDR1 MNHEY and CDR2 SVGAGI. The CDR3 covers 14 residues. DNA of the CDR3: TGTGCCAGCAGAACAGGTGGTTCTAACTATGGCTACACCTTC. This gives the protein CASRTGGSNYGYTF.

This clone was found a few times. V usage is TRBV5-4 and J usage is TRBJ2-1; 7 bases match TRBD2. This CDR3 is 15 amino acids long. Germline assignment: CDR1 SGHNT and CDR2 YYREEE (reference sequence). The ends lost 7 bases at V and 7 bases at J; junction bases unmatched: 14. The CDR3, as DNA: TGTGCCAGCGGGGGGGACCCCGGAGGGGTTAATGAGCAGTTCTTC. Protein product: CASGGDPGGVNEQFF.